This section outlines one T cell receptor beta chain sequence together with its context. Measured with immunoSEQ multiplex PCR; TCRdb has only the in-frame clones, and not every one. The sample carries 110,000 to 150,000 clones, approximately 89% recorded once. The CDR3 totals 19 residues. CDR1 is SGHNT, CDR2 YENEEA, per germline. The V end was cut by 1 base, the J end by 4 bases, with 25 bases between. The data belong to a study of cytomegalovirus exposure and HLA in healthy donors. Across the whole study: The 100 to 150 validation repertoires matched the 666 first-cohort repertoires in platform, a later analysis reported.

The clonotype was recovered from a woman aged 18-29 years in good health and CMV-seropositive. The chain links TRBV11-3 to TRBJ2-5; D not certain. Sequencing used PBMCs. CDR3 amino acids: CASSLAPTPRLWPGETQYF. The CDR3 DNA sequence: TGTGCCAGCAGCTTAGCGCCAACGCCACGCCTCTGGCCGGGAGAGACCCAGTACTTC.